Reported below is one TCR beta chain. What it recognizes is unknown. This specimen comes from a study of vaccination effects on CD4 cells after COVID-19. General study points: Infection-derived and vaccine-derived clones contracted markedly late after vaccination. Researchers reported few convalescent patients and no early post-infection timepoints in the study.

Under the ViraFEST assay, PBMC were stimulated with viral peptide pools so that antigen-specific CD4+ T cells expanded. Sequencing was performed afterwards. Culturing for about 9 days preceded CD4+ T cell isolation. Every participant took two doses of the BNT162b2 or mRNA-1273 vaccine. Supplemented with around 9.8 IU/ml IL-2 and 7.5 to 10 ug/ml peptides, approximately 2 million PBMC per well were kept in culture. TCRdb's copy holds only in-frame clones and misses some; the assay was immunoSEQ multiplex PCR. The sample shows about 66,000 clones, about 80% of them seen only once. The origin of this receptor is a human donor who received a COVID-19 vaccine. The sample consisted of CD4+ T cells from PBMCs cultured with HCoV-OC43 spike peptides, taken after COVID-19 vaccination. Stated subset: HCoV-OC43 spike overlapping peptide pool stimulation.

In DNA form, the CDR3 reads TGTGCCAGCAGTGCCGAGGGGGACAGGGGGCGCGCAGATACGCAGTATTTT. This encodes CASSAEGDRGRADTQYF. The rearrangement links TRBV6-1 to TRBJ2-3; 12 bases line up with TRBD1. The V and J ends lost 4 bases and 4 bases, in that order; junction bases with no gene match: 9. Germline V gene lookup returns CDR1 MNHNS and CDR2 SASEGT. The CDR3 is made up of 17 amino acids.